Below are 32 T cell receptor beta chains sequenced from a single sample in a study of blood T cell repertoires in COVID-19. The data were produced by immunoSEQ multiplex PCR, yet TCRdb's version contains in-frame clones alone and is incomplete. In the table there are about 46,000 clones, about 90% of which are singletons. The material sequenced was peripheral blood. These receptors were taken from a man aged 50 to 60 with acute or convalescent COVID-19.

The J gene is TRBJ2-3, the V gene TRBV5-4; tentatively, D is TRBD2 (5 bases). The V end was cut by 3 bases, the J end by 1 base, with 12 bases between. This CDR3 comprises 15 residues. Germline CDR1 reads SGHNT; CDR2 reads YYREEE (reference sequence). In DNA, the CDR3 is TGTGCCAGCAGCTCCAGTAAGGAGGGCACAGATACGCAGTATTTT. This sequence encodes CASSSSKEGTDTQYF.

The chain uses TRBV6-5 and TRBJ1-1; 8 bases are a match to TRBD1. The V segment lost 6 bases and the J segment 0 bases; nucleotides outside the gene matches: 3. The CDR3 length is 14 residues. Germline CDR1 MNHEY, CDR2 SVGAGI. CDR3 region: CASRATGVNTEAFF. The CDR3, as DNA: TGTGCCAGCAGAGCGACAGGGGTGAACACTGAAGCTTTCTTT.

This chain links TRBV6-5 with TRBJ1-5, with 10 bases fitting TRBD1. Per germline, CDR1 MNHEY and CDR2 SVGAGI. Unmatched junction bases numbered 10, after V lost 7 bases and J lost 7 bases. CDR3 size: 15 residues. Written as DNA, the CDR3 is TGTGCCAGCACCTTCGGCGGACAGGGGGAACAGCCCCAGCATTTT. Its protein is CASTFGGQGEQPQHF.

V is TRBV18 and J is TRBJ1-1; D might be TRBD1 (6 bases). This CDR3 region has 14 residues. V lost 6 bases to trimming and J lost 5 bases, with 16 bases between them. The germline gives CDR1 KGHSH, CDR2 LQKENI. For the CDR3, the DNA is TGTGCCAGCTCTTTGGGACAAGCGAGGACTGAAGCTTTCTTT. Translating it yields CASSLGQARTEAFF.

The gene calls are TRBV7-9 and TRBJ1-1, with no clear D. The CDR3 loop spans 15 amino acids. Looked up from germline, CDR1 is SEHNR and CDR2 is FQNEAQ (reference sequence). The V gene lost 5 bases and the J gene lost 1 base, with 14 bases spanning the gap. The CDR3 nucleotides are TGTGCCAGCAGCCTTACCGCGGGTTGGAACACTGAAGCTTTCTTT. As protein: CASSLTAGWNTEAFF.

This clone showed up just once. The CDR3 bases are TGTGCCAGCAGCTCGGACTATGGCTACACCTTC. Translation gives CASSSDYGYTF. The chain is built from TRBV7-3 and TRBJ1-2; D unresolved. Germline V gene data show CDR1 as SGHTA and CDR2 as FQGTGA. The V end was cut by 4 bases, the J end by 3 bases, with 3 bases between. The CDR3 consists of 11 residues.

V usage is TRBV25-1 and J usage is TRBJ2-7, with D perhaps matching TRBD2 (6 bases). The CDR3 has 14 residues. Trimming stripped 5 bases from V and 7 bases from J, with 18 bases between. Per germline, CDR1 MGHDK and CDR2 SYGVNS. CDR3 region: CASSTRDSRGEQYF. The CDR3 nucleotides read TGTGCCAGCAGTACCCGGGACTCCCGTGGAGAGCAGTACTTC.

CDR3 coding DNA: TGTGCCACCCTTAGGGGGGGGTTTGAGCAGTTCTTC. Encoded protein: CATLRGGFEQFF. The rearrangement uses TRBV28 and TRBJ2-1; D is possibly TRBD2 (7 bases). Per the germline V gene, CDR1 is MDHEN and CDR2 is SYDVKM. V lost 10 bases and J 9 bases, leaving 16 bases between the germline ends. This CDR3 region has 12 residues.

As DNA, the CDR3 is TGTGCCAGCAGCTTAGGTCCACTTAACAATGAGCAGTTCTTC. Protein sequence: CASSLGPLNNEQFF. V is TRBV7-9 and J is TRBJ2-1; no definite D call. Germline lookup yields CDR1 SEHNR and CDR2 FQNEAQ (reference sequence). This CDR3 region has 14 residues. V gave up 1 base and J gave up 5 bases, with 9 bases separating them.

The rearrangement joins TRBV3-1 (or the pseudogene TRBV3-2) to TRBJ2-7, with D possibly matching TRBD1 (5 bases). The CDR3 is 13 amino acids. The germline gives CDR1 LGHDT, CDR2 YNNKEL (reference sequence). Trimming removed 6 bases at V and 9 bases at J, with 18 bases between. CDR3 protein: CASRSRDSNWQYF. The CDR3, as DNA: TGTGCCAGCAGATCCAGGGATTCCAATTGGCAGTACTTC.

In its sample, this clone was seen once. This chain connects TRBV2 to TRBJ1-6; no firm D call. Trimming removed 2 bases from V and 5 bases from J, with 10 bases in between. CDR1 and CDR2 (germline): SNHLY, FYNNEI. This CDR3 is 15 amino acids long. CDR3 coding DNA: TGTGCCAGCAGTGAACAGGCTGCCAATAATTCACCCCTCCACTTT. Translating it yields CASSEQAANNSPLHF.

V and J are TRBV7-3 and TRBJ1-1, with a possible D match to TRBD1 (6 bases). The V and J ends lost 3 bases and 3 bases respectively, with 8 bases between them. Germline V CDR1 and CDR2: SGHTA, FQGTGA. This CDR3 is 13 amino acids long. CDR3 region: CASSLHRDTEAFF. The CDR3 nucleotides are TGTGCCAGCAGCTTGCACAGGGACACTGAAGCTTTCTTT.

The chain is built from TRBV2 and TRBJ2-5; D ambiguous. The CDR3 is 11 amino acids. Germline CDR1 is SNHLY and CDR2 is FYNNEI. Trimming pared 6 bases from V and 1 base from J, leaving 3 bases between. The CDR3 DNA follows: TGTGCCAGCAGCTTCCAAGAGACCCAGTACTTC. As protein: CASSFQETQYF.

The genes are TRBV11-2 and TRBJ1-5; the D gene is possibly TRBD1 (6 bases). The V end lost 5 bases, the J end lost 4 bases, and 12 bases lay between the germline ends. The CDR3 covers 14 residues. CDR1 and CDR2 from the germline V gene are SGHAT and FQNNGV. CDR3 region: CASSLGTTNQPQHF. In DNA form, the CDR3 reads TGTGCCAGCAGCCTCGGGACAACAAATCAGCCCCAGCATTTT.

J is TRBJ2-3 and V is TRBV5-1; D might be TRBD1 (6 bases). The germline V gene has CDR1 SGHRS and CDR2 YFSETQ. The CDR3 spans 14 residues. V was trimmed by 4 bases and J by 3 bases, leaving 12 bases between them. In nucleotides, the CDR3 is TGCGCCAGCAGCCTAGGACAGCAAACAGATACGCAGTATTTT. Translated: CASSLGQQTDTQYF.

This clone was seen a single time. V and J are TRBV15 and TRBJ2-5; tentatively, D is TRBD1 (5 bases). CDR1 is LNHNV and CDR2 is YYDKDF in the germline V gene (reference sequence). This CDR3 has 16 amino acids. V was pared by 0 bases and J by 7 bases, with 18 bases between. The CDR3 region is CATSRDKGPGIGTQYF. The CDR3 region has the DNA TGTGCCACCAGCAGAGATAAGGGGCCAGGGATCGGGACCCAGTACTTC.

The chain links TRBV9 to TRBJ2-6; D possibly corresponds to TRBD1 (5 bases). The CDR3 is 15 residues long. Per germline, CDR1 SGDLS and CDR2 YYNGEE. The V end lost 3 bases, the J end lost 4 bases, and 11 bases lay between the germline ends. In DNA, the CDR3 is TGTGCCAGCAGCGGGGCAGGGTCCGGGGCCAACGTCCTGACTTTC. This translates into CASSGAGSGANVLTF. The full variable domain, in which reference TRBV9 and TRBJ2-6 provide the parts outside the CDR3, is DSGVTQTPKHLITATGQRVTLRCSPRSGDLSVYWYQQSLDQGLQFLIQYYNGEERAKGNILERFSAQQFPDLHSELNLSSLELGDSALYFCASSGAGSGANVLTFGAGSRLTVL.

The chain has TRBV6-2 or TRBV6-3 and TRBJ1-2, with D uncertain. Trimming took off 0 bases at V and 4 bases at J, with 9 bases between the two ends. Germline V gene data show CDR1 as MNHEY and CDR2 as SVGEGT. The CDR3 has 14 amino acids. In nucleotides, the CDR3 is TGTGCCAGCAGTTACTCTGGGCAGACCTATGGCTACACCTTC. It translates to CASSYSGQTYGYTF.

The chain links TRBV24-1 to TRBJ2-1; weak D call: TRBD1 (6 bases). The CDR3 consists of 15 residues. V dropped 3 bases and J dropped 8 bases, with 16 bases sitting between them. Per the germline V gene, CDR1 is KGHDR and CDR2 is SFDVKD. CDR3 bases: TGTGCCACCAGTGATCCAAACAGGGATCCCGATGAGCAGTTCTTC. Protein sequence: CATSDPNRDPDEQFF.

The rearrangement links TRBV28 to TRBJ2-7, with 10 bases identical to TRBD1. Germline V gene sequence: CDR1 MDHEN, CDR2 SYDVKM. The J segment lost 2 bases and the V segment lost 8 bases, leaving 3 bases of the junction unmatched. The CDR3 loop spans 13 amino acids. CDR3 DNA sequence: TGTGCCAGCGGGACAGGGGACCCCTACGAGCAGTACTTC. Its translation is CASGTGDPYEQYF.

J is TRBJ1-2 and V is TRBV27; 9 positions match TRBD1. Germline V lookup: CDR1 MNHEY, CDR2 SMNVEV (reference sequence). CDR3 size: 14 residues. Trimming cost V 6 bases and J 5 bases; bases outside gene matches: 7. CDR3 DNA sequence: TGTGCCAGCAGGCGCGCCGGGACAGGGTATGGCTACACCTTC. Translating gives CASRRAGTGYGYTF.

A few counts support this clone. J is TRBJ1-4 and V is TRBV7-9; 11 bases agree with TRBD1. Germline V lookup: CDR1 SEHNR, CDR2 FQNEAQ (reference sequence). Trimming removed 4 bases from V and 8 bases from J; junction bases left unmatched: 3. This CDR3 contains 14 residues. The CDR3 DNA reads TGTGCCAGCAGCTCACGGACAGGGGGCGAAAAACTGTTTTTT. It translates to CASSSRTGGEKLFF.

The chain carries TRBV25-1 and TRBJ1-3; D is perhaps TRBD1 (6 bases). This CDR3 is 15 amino acids long. Germline CDR1 is MGHDK and CDR2 is SYGVNS. V lost 1 base to trimming and J lost 7 bases, with 14 bases between them. DNA for the CDR3: TGTGCCAGCAGTGAATGGGGGGGGGCGAGGAACACCATATATTTT. Protein sequence: CASSEWGGARNTIYF. The variable domain in full, completed from reference TRBV25-1 and TRBJ1-3, reads EADIYQTPRYLVIGTGKKITLECSQTMGHDKMYWYQQDPGMELHLIHYSYGVNSTEKGDLSSESTVSRIRTEHFPLTLESARPSHTSQYLCASSEWGGARNTIYFGEGSWLTVV.

The chain is built from TRBV5-1 and TRBJ2-7, with 7 bases aligning to TRBD1. This CDR3 contains 14 residues. Germline V lookup: CDR1 SGHRS, CDR2 YFSETQ. V gave up 3 bases and J gave up 0 bases; unmatched junction bases: 3. In DNA form, the CDR3 reads TGCGCCAGCAGCTGGGGGACAGCCTCCTACGAGCAGTACTTC. Protein: CASSWGTASYEQYF.

The gene calls are TRBV5-4 and TRBJ2-7, with 7 bases matching TRBD1. The CDR3 is made up of 15 amino acids. The germline V gene encodes CDR1 SGHNT and CDR2 YYREEE (reference sequence). V trimming: 1 base; J trimming: 5 bases; junction bases outside the gene matches: 9. CDR3 protein: CASSLTLTGRNEQYF. CDR3 in DNA: TGTGCCAGCAGCTTGACCCTGACAGGGCGGAACGAGCAGTACTTC.

The chain couples TRBV11-2 to TRBJ1-6; a possible D gene is TRBD1 (5 bases). Germline CDR1 and CDR2: SGHAT and FQNNGV. V was shortened by 5 bases and J by 9 bases, with 8 bases between the two germline ends. There are 12 residues in the CDR3. The CDR3 region is CASSRQGSPLHF. Here the CDR3 DNA reads TGTGCCAGCAGCCGTCAGGGTTCACCCCTCCACTTT. Supplemented by reference TRBV11-2 and TRBJ1-6, the full variable domain reads EAGVAQSPRYKIIEKRQSVAFWCNPISGHATLYWYQQILGQGPKLLIQFQNNGVVDDSQLPKDRFSAERLKGVDSTLKIQPAKLEDSAVYLCASSRQGSPLHFGNGTRLTVT.

V is TRBV19 and J is TRBJ1-2; D gene unclear. With 3 bases removed from V and 5 bases from J, the gap between germline ends came to 13 bases. Germline CDR1 is LNHDA and CDR2 is SQIVND (reference sequence). The CDR3 consists of 14 residues. The DNA of the CDR3 is TGTGCCAGTAGTATGAGCAGCTCCAGGTATGGCTACACCTTC. This gives the protein CASSMSSSRYGYTF.

The V gene is TRBV6-6, the J gene TRBJ2-1; 9 nucleotides match TRBD2. The CDR3 length is 16 residues. The V segment lost 6 bases and the J segment 6 bases; nucleotides outside the gene matches: 12. In germline, CDR1 is MNHNY, CDR2 SVGAGI (reference sequence). The CDR3 DNA reads as TGTGCCAGCAGCTACCCACCAGGCGGGGGGGGCAATGAGCAGTTCTTC. It is translated as CASSYPPGGGGNEQFF.

The DNA of the CDR3 is TGTGCCAGCAGCAGGACAGGGAGGACAGATACGCAGTATTTT. This codes for CASSRTGRTDTQYF. The chain employs TRBV11-3 and TRBJ2-3; 8 bases align to TRBD1. Germline V lookup: CDR1 SGHNT, CDR2 YENEEA. The J segment lost 3 bases and the V segment lost 5 bases, leaving 4 bases of the junction unmatched. This CDR3 has 14 amino acids.

The chain carries TRBV5-1 and TRBJ2-5; D perhaps matches TRBD2 (5 bases). CDR3 length equals 14 residues. Germline lookup yields CDR1 SGHRS and CDR2 YFSETQ. V lost 3 bases, J lost 3 bases, and 12 bases lay in between. CDR3 residues: CASSWYEGEETQYF. In DNA, the CDR3 is TGCGCCAGCAGCTGGTACGAGGGCGAAGAGACCCAGTACTTC.

This chain links TRBV6-1 with TRBJ1-1, with D tentatively TRBD1 (6 bases). The germline V gene encodes CDR1 MNHNS and CDR2 SASEGT. There are 14 residues in the CDR3. V was shortened by 2 bases and J by 2 bases, with 9 bases between the two germline ends. The CDR3 is CASSELQGNTEAFF. The CDR3 DNA sequence: TGTGCCAGCAGTGAACTACAGGGTAACACTGAAGCTTTCTTT.

This sequence joins TRBV13 and TRBJ2-3; D is possibly TRBD2 (6 bases). The CDR3 runs 14 residues. Germline values: CDR1 PRHDT, CDR2 FYEKMQ (reference sequence). V was trimmed by 7 bases and J by 0 bases, leaving 11 bases between them. The CDR3 is CASTSGVSTDTQYF. In nucleotides, the CDR3 is TGTGCCAGCACCTCGGGGGTTAGCACAGATACGCAGTATTTT.